The 23 T cell receptor beta chains reported below all come from one sample, sequenced in a study of tumor-infiltrating lymphocytes in primary liver carcinoma. The study co-extracted DNA and RNA from 20-30 mg of unsorted bulk tissue. TCR beta cDNA was reverse-transcribed from about 550 ng of total RNA. The reaction used a constant-region primer and ProtoScript II reverse transcriptase. Investigators got TCR beta libraries out of three nested multiplex PCR rounds, done with slightly modified ARM-PCR. Primers for the first two PCR rounds were TRBV1-TRBV30 forward primers and a C-beta reverse primer (around 11 cycles per round). TCRdb re-derived calls from the multiplex PCR reads in MiXCR, one entry per CDR3 protein. This table has 110,000 or so distinct CDR3 sequences, about four fifths appearing once. Sequencing was done on a sample of liver tumor tissue from sampling region 3. Sample subset: tumor region T3, left-lateral pole. Receptors were obtained from a man aged 35-49 years with primary liver carcinoma and hepatitis B virus infection.

As concerns this clonotype: At one boundary the junction diverges from the germline segment, which might be a read error. The chain recombines TRBV29-1 with TRBJ2-7; either TRBD1 or TRBD2 may fit D (5 bases each). This CDR3 spans 15 amino acids. Germline assignment: CDR1 SQVTM and CDR2 ANQGSEA. The chain's CDR3 is CSLASGWGIPYEEYF. CDR3 coding DNA: TGCAGCCTTGCGAGTGGATGGGGGATACCCTACGAGGAGTACTTC.

In its sample, this clonotype was seen once. A junction end diverges from the germline sequence, so it may reflect a read error. V usage is TRBV2 and J usage is TRBJ1-6; a possible D gene is TRBD1 (5 bases). Germline CDR1 reads SNHLY; CDR2 reads FYNNEI. The CDR3 sequence is 14 residues long. The CDR3 loop is CASSERTRYSPIHF. The CDR3 DNA reads as TGTGCCAGCAGTGAACGGACAAGGTATTCACCCATCCACTTT.

The chain is built from TRBV12-5 and TRBJ2-1; D might be TRBD1 (5 bases). The CDR3 length is 19 residues. Trimming pared 4 bases from V and 4 bases from J, leaving 26 bases between. Germline V gives CDR1 LGHNT, CDR2 FRNRAP. CDR3 sequence reads: CASGSVLGLTVDTYNEQFF. The CDR3, as DNA: TGTGCTAGTGGTTCGGTACTGGGTTTGACCGTGGACACATACAATGAGCAGTTCTTC.

This chain joins TRBV6-2 or TRBV6-3 and TRBJ2-7, with D unclear. The V end was cut by 5 bases, the J end by 2 bases, with 4 bases between. CDR1 and CDR2 (germline): MNHEY, SVGEGT. The CDR3 is 11 residues long. Here the CDR3 reads CASSIAYEQYF. For the CDR3, the DNA is TGTGCCAGCAGTATTGCCTACGAGCAGTACTTC.

Concerning this clonotype: One end of the junction is discordant with germline, which a read error may explain. The CDR3 DNA sequence: TGTGCCAGCAACTTGGCCGGGGACAGTATCACTGAAGCTTTCTTT. Translated: CASNLAGDSITEAFF. V gene TRBV5-4 combines with J gene TRBJ1-1; the match to TRBD1 covers 7 bases. Germline values: CDR1 SGHNT, CDR2 YYREEE (reference sequence). This CDR3 region has 15 residues.

The chain carries TRBV29-1 and TRBJ2-2; D perhaps matches TRBD2 (6 bases). Trimming left V 8 bases short and J 5 bases short, with 21 bases between. In germline, CDR1 is SQVTM, CDR2 ANQGSEA. The CDR3 totals 15 residues. The DNA of the CDR3 is TGCAGCCTTGCGGGGAATGTAGGGCGAACCGGGGAGCTGTTTTTT. This sequence encodes CSLAGNVGRTGELFF.

V and J are TRBV12-3 or TRBV12-4 and TRBJ1-2, with no clear D. Deletions cut 9 bases from V and 8 bases from J, with 16 bases between. The CDR3 contains 12 residues. DNA for the CDR3: TGTGCCAGTAATTTAGAGGGTCACGGCTACACCTTC. It translates to CASNLEGHGYTF.

The V and J genes are TRBV4-2 and TRBJ2-1, with a weak D call TRBD1 (5 bases). Trimming pared 0 bases from V and 9 bases from J, leaving 15 bases between. The CDR3 extends over 15 amino acids. Germline V lookup: CDR1 LGHNA, CDR2 YNFKEQ. CDR3 in DNA: TGTGCCAGCAGCCAAGATTTCGGGCAGGGATTTGAGCAGTTCTTC. Its translation: CASSQDFGQGFEQFF.

Of note for this clonotype: Compared with germline, one end of the junction differs, possibly owing to a read error. V and J are TRBV6-5 and TRBJ2-6; D uncertain. This CDR3 is built from 17 residues. CDR1 is MNHEY and CDR2 is SVGAGI in the germline V gene. The DNA for the CDR3 is TGTGTCAGCAGTTTGGGATCTGGATCCTCTGGGGCCAACGTCCTGACTTTC. Its protein product is CVSSLGSGSSGANVLTF.

This chain joins TRBV4-2 and TRBJ1-2; D is uncertain. CDR3 size: 14 residues. The germline CDR1 and CDR2 sequences are LGHNA and YNFKEQ. CDR3 amino acids: CGSSPLEGNYGYTF. The CDR3 nucleotides are TGTGGCAGTAGCCCCTTAGAAGGGAACTATGGCTACACCTTC.

This clonotype was detected only a few times. At one of its ends the junction is not consistent with the germline gene, which may arise from a read error. The chain combines TRBV29-1 with TRBJ1-1; D not resolved. The CDR3 contains 11 residues. Germline CDR1 is SQVTM and CDR2 is ANQGSEA. The CDR3 region has the DNA TGCAGCGGTGGACGTAACACTGAAACTTTCTTT. This gives the protein CSGGRNTETFF.

Worth noting for this clonotype: A junction end diverges from the germline sequence, so it may reflect a read error. The chain recombines TRBV4-1 with TRBJ1-6, with D hard to call. The CDR3 is 15 residues long. Germline V gene data show CDR1 as MGHRA and CDR2 as YSYEKL. CDR3 residues: CASSQHNGLNSSLHF. The CDR3 DNA follows: TGCGCGAGCAGCCAACATAACGGCTTGAATTCATCCCTCCACTTT.

This clonotype was counted at least ten times. Here the CDR3 reads CASNPGTDTEAFF. The CDR3 coding sequence is TGTGCCAGCAATCCCGGGACAGACACTGAAGCTTTCTTT. The J gene is TRBJ1-1, the V gene TRBV2, with 7 positions matching TRBD1. The germline V gene has CDR1 SNHLY and CDR2 FYNNEI. This CDR3 region has 13 residues. The V gene end was trimmed by 7 bases and the J gene end by 3 bases; junction bases not matched to a gene: 5.

With respect to this clonotype: Given the absence of the conserved phenylalanine or tryptophan at the CDR3 end, a read error is likely. The CDR3 DNA follows: TGCGCCAGCAGCCAAGTAGGGACAGGTGGTGGGGTAACTGAGCAGTTCCTC. Translating gives CASSQVGTGGGVTEQFL. The genes are TRBV4-1 and TRBJ2-1; 8 nucleotides match TRBD1. The CDR3 is 17 amino acids. Germline-derived CDR1 and CDR2 are MGHRA and YSYEKL. With 1 base clipped from V and 9 bases from J, the junction kept 14 bases outside the gene matches.

As for this clonotype: At one boundary the junction diverges from the germline segment, which might be a read error. The genes are TRBV5-1 and TRBJ2-3; tentative D call: TRBD2 (5 bases). In germline, CDR1 is SGHRS, CDR2 YFSETQ. This CDR3 has 16 residues. The CDR3 bases are TGCGCCAGCAGCTTGAACGGCCATGCTAGCACAAATACGCAGTATTTT. It specifies CASSLNGHASTNTQYF. Supplemented by reference TRBV5-1 and TRBJ2-3, the full variable domain reads KAGVTQTPRYLIKTRGQQVTLSCSPISGHRSVSWYQQTPGQGLQFLFEYFSETQRNKGNFPGRFSGRQFSNSRSEMNVSTLELGDSALYLCASSLNGHASTNTQYFGPGTRLTVL.

Concerning this clonotype itself: The CDR3 does not close with the conserved phenylalanine or tryptophan, likely indicating a read error. The DNA is omitted, as the CDR3 cannot be located on it reliably, and the CDR3 follows TCRdb's listing. The rearrangement uses TRBV6-2 or TRBV6-3 and TRBJ2-3; whether TRBD2, the table's D call, matches the DNA was not checked. CDR1 and CDR2 from the germline V gene are MNHEY and SVGEGT. The CDR3 is made up of 13 amino acids, end residues included. The CDR3 protein is CASSSALVNTHYS.

Comments on this clonotype: Germline is not matched at one junction end, which may reflect a read error. The chain carries TRBV12-3 or TRBV12-4 and TRBJ2-3; 7 bases are a match to TRBD1. The CDR3 is 15 residues long. The CDR3 is CASTSEGAEFYTQCF. In DNA, the CDR3 is TGTGCCAGCACTTCCGAGGGGGCTGAATTCTATACGCAGTGTTTT.

As concerns this clonotype: A much larger clone is a single base away; this may be a read error. V is TRBV28 and J is TRBJ2-2; D unclear. The CDR3 is 15 residues long. CDR1 and CDR2 from the germline V gene are MDHEN and SYDVKM. The V end lost 3 bases, the J end lost 2 bases, and 10 bases lay between the germline ends. CDR3 in amino acids: CASSLPVFNTGELFF. CDR3 in DNA: TGTGCCAGCAGTTTGCCGGTCTTCAACACCGGGGAGCTGTTTTTT.

This sequence joins TRBV12-3 or TRBV12-4 and TRBJ2-5, with 10 bases fitting TRBD2. Trimming at V came to 9 bases and at J to 11 bases, leaving 12 bases not matched to a gene. The CDR3 is 13 amino acids. The CDR3 region has the DNA TGTGCCAGTTTGCTAGCGGGAGTGGTGACGCAGTACTTC. Translation: CASLLAGVVTQYF.

Notes on this clonotype: One end of the junction is discordant with germline, which a read error may explain. The chain employs TRBV5-4 and TRBJ2-1; perhaps TRBD2 as D (7 bases). This CDR3 has 13 amino acids. CDR1 is SGHNT, CDR2 YYREEE, per germline (reference sequence). The DNA of the CDR3 is TGCGCCAGCAGCCGAAGGGGGGGAGTCGAGCAGCTCTTC. Translating it yields CASSRRGGVEQLF.

Remarks on this clonotype: The CDR3 does not end in the conserved phenylalanine or tryptophan, so this is likely a read error. The chain couples TRBV12-3 or TRBV12-4 to TRBJ2-5; 7 nucleotides agree with TRBD2. This CDR3 region has 14 residues. V lost 5 bases, J lost 3 bases, and 6 bases stayed unmatched. CDR3 in DNA: TGTGCCAGCAGTCCCAGCGGGGTTGAAGAGACCCAGTACTCC. This gives the protein CASSPSGVEETQYS.

Regarding this clonotype: A much larger clone differs by one base, so this may be a read error. V is TRBV5-1 and J is TRBJ1-2; no reliable D call. The CDR3 runs 12 residues. The germline V gene has CDR1 SGHRS and CDR2 YFSETQ. The CDR3 DNA is TGCGCCAGCAGCTTGAGCGAGTATGGCTGCACCTTC. This codes for CASSLSEYGCTF. Using reference TRBV5-1 and TRBJ1-2 for the parts outside the CDR3, the full variable domain is KAGVTQTPRYLIKTRGQQVTLSCSPISGHRSVSWYQQTPGQGLQFLFEYFSETQRNKGNFPGRFSGRQFSNSRSEMNVSTLELGDSALYLCASSLSEYGCTFGSGTRLTVV.

A note on this clonotype: Mismatch with germline at one junction end may stem from a read error. The chain is built from TRBV11-1 and TRBJ1-5; D perhaps matches TRBD1 (5 bases). This CDR3 contains 15 residues. The germline CDR1 and CDR2 sequences are SGHAT and FQDESV (reference sequence). This CDR3 is CVSISGQGDNQPQHF. CDR3 bases: TGTGTCAGCATCTCTGGACAAGGGGACAATCAGCCCCAGCATTTT.